This TCR beta chain was recorded in a study of blood T cell repertoires in COVID-19. Overall study: PBMCs, B-cell-depleted T cells, or T cells provided the cDNA or gDNA that made up the material.

The CDR3 has 12 residues. CDR1 and CDR2 from the germline V gene are SGHRS and YFSETQ. V gave up 5 bases and J gave up 8 bases, with 8 bases separating them. Under the authors' procedure: Researchers report that nucleated cell counts were estimated from reference gene primer amplification. Sequencing was performed with immunoSEQ multiplex PCR; in TCRdb, only in-frame clones are kept and a portion is missing. V and J calls and clone size are as listed in that table; D and trimming were resolved from the DNA. The sample consists of about 160,000 clones, about 86% of them appearing once. Input material: peripheral blood. This sequence originates from a woman of 80 years or more with acute or convalescent COVID-19. The J gene is TRBJ1-6, the V gene TRBV5-1; TRBD1 might be the D (5 bases). Here the CDR3 reads CASRRGDSPLHF. CDR3 nucleotides: TGCGCCAGCAGACGGGGGGATTCACCCCTCCACTTT.